One and the same sample provided the 16 T cell receptor beta chains below, sequenced in a study of breast tumors, draining lymph nodes, adjacent tissues (dated by TCRdb to the mid-2010s). Lymph node samples were obtained from the axillary draining lymph nodes of breast cancer patients. Library preparation used multiplex PCR. The instrument was an Illumina HiSeq 2000. The public sequencing data were trimmed at Q25 with fastp and processed into clonotypes with MiXCR by TCRdb, which kept only in-frame beta chains. Under each unique CDR3 protein, matching rows form one entry showing the most common genes and DNA. This sample is represented by 70,000 to 95,000 distinct CDR3 sequences; 15% to 20% of them were singletons. Of the sample, 2% to 3% is held by the ten largest clones. The sequencing input was axillary lymph node tissue. These receptors were collected from a female donor with breast cancer. Some clones in this sample may be carry-over from other donors' samples.

The table lists this clonotype with many counts. The chain recombines TRBV7-8 with TRBJ2-5; D remains unclear. Trimming removed 7 bases from V and 4 bases from J, with 19 bases in between. The CDR3 is 15 residues long. From germline, CDR1 is SGHVS and CDR2 FQNEAQ. The CDR3 sequence is CASTLFGTPAETQYF. The CDR3 nucleotides read TGTGCCAGCACCCTGTTCGGAACCCCGGCAGAGACCCAGTACTTC.

The chain joins TRBV4-2 to TRBJ2-7; D is perhaps TRBD2 (5 bases). The CDR3 has 14 amino acids. Trimming cost V 0 bases and J 6 bases, with 12 bases left between them. CDR1 is LGHNA, CDR2 YNFKEQ, per germline. The CDR3, as DNA: TGTGCCAGCAGCCAAGATAGGCTAGCCCGCGAGCAGTACTTC. Translation gives CASSQDRLAREQYF.

This clonotype came up many times. The J gene is TRBJ2-1, the V gene TRBV12-3 or TRBV12-4, with 11 bases fitting TRBD2. Trimming cost V 4 bases and J 5 bases; bases outside gene matches: 7. There are 16 residues in the CDR3. The CDR3 sequence is CASSSNRLAGNNEQFF. The CDR3 DNA sequence: TGTGCCAGCAGTTCAAATCGACTAGCGGGGAACAATGAGCAGTTCTTC.

This clonotype was seen repeatedly, ten times or more. The J gene is TRBJ2-1, the V gene TRBV5-1, with no clear D. The CDR3 covers 13 residues. V lost 1 base to trimming and J lost 9 bases, with 11 bases between them. Germline V gene sequence: CDR1 SGHRS, CDR2 YFSETQ. CDR3 protein: CASSLRQSSEQFF. The CDR3 DNA sequence: TGCGCCAGCAGCTTGAGGCAGAGCAGTGAGCAGTTCTTC.

Details on this clonotype: This may come from a read error, since a much larger clone is one base off. The chain combines TRBV20-1 with TRBJ1-5; 7 positions agree with TRBD1. CDR3 length: 13 residues. Germline CDR1 and CDR2: DFQATT and SNEGSKA (reference sequence). Trimming took 1 base from V and 5 from J; bases not matched to a gene: 2. CDR3 in amino acids: CSARVTGDQPQHF. CDR3 nucleotides: TGCAGTGCTAGAGTCACAGGGGATCAGCCCCAGCATTTT.

This clonotype was observed at least ten times. The chain links TRBV20-1 to TRBJ2-7; 7 bases are a match to TRBD1. Germline CDR1 DFQATT, CDR2 SNEGSKA (reference sequence). Trimming cost V 8 bases and J 3 bases; bases outside gene matches: 10. There are 13 residues in the CDR3. In nucleotides, the CDR3 is TGCAGTACCCCTACAGGGGCCCTCTACGAGCAGTACTTC. Amino acid sequence: CSTPTGALYEQYF.

This clonotype came up many times. The rearrangement links TRBV10-1 to TRBJ2-1, with 7 bases aligning to TRBD2. The CDR3 sequence is 16 residues long. Trimming removed 6 bases from V and 5 bases from J; junction bases left unmatched: 13. Germline CDR1 is WNHNN and CDR2 is SYGVQD (reference sequence). The CDR3 DNA follows: TGCGCCAGCAGCGACGGGGAGGGGACGGTGGACAATGAGCAGTTCTTC. Its protein is CASSDGEGTVDNEQFF.

This clonotype occurred many times. The chain couples TRBV11-2 to TRBJ2-7, with D maybe TRBD2 (5 bases). With 0 bases removed from V and 3 bases from J, the gap between germline ends came to 12 bases. CDR1 is SGHAT, CDR2 FQNNGV, per germline. The CDR3 extends over 15 amino acids. The CDR3 DNA reads as TGTGCCAGCAGCTTAGAGGGCCAGCGGAGCTACGAGCAGTACTTC. Translated, it gives CASSLEGQRSYEQYF.

At least ten counts were recorded for this clonotype. The chain employs TRBV5-1 and TRBJ1-4, with D unclear. Germline loops: CDR1 SGHRS, CDR2 YFSETQ. This CDR3 has 14 amino acids. V gave up 0 bases and J gave up 4 bases, with 7 bases separating them. CDR3: CASSLAGVNEKLFF. For the CDR3, the DNA is TGCGCCAGCAGCTTGGCCGGAGTTAATGAAAAACTGTTTTTT.

At least ten counts were recorded for this clonotype. This chain links TRBV5-1 with TRBJ2-7; D is ambiguous. Germline CDR1 reads SGHRS; CDR2 reads YFSETQ. Trimming removed 0 bases from V and 2 bases from J, with 9 bases in between. CDR3 length: 14 amino acids. Written as DNA, the CDR3 is TGCGCCAGCAGCTTGGACGGTCAAACCTACGAGCAGTACTTC. This codes for CASSLDGQTYEQYF.

In its sample, this clonotype was seen many times. The chain combines TRBV7-3 with TRBJ2-7, with D possibly called TRBD1 or TRBD2 (5 bases each). There are 11 residues in the CDR3. Germline V CDR1 and CDR2: SGHTA, FQGTGA. Trimming took off 3 bases at V and 7 bases at J, with 7 bases between the two ends. The DNA of the CDR3 is TGTGCCAGCAGCTTCTGGGGGGAGCAGTACTTC. Translating gives CASSFWGEQYF.

This clonotype was seen repeatedly, ten times or more. The rearrangement joins TRBV9 to TRBJ2-4; no clear D gene. Germline CDR1 is SGDLS and CDR2 is YYNGEE. CDR3 size: 12 residues. Trimming pared 3 bases from V and 7 bases from J, leaving 8 bases between. CDR3 nucleotides: TGTGCCAGCAGCGCCGACCTGAACATTCAGTACTTC. Its protein is CASSADLNIQYF.

Turning to this clonotype: A much larger clone lies a single base off, so this may be a read error. The chain joins TRBV6-1 to TRBJ2-1; 7 bases align to TRBD1. This CDR3 spans 12 amino acids. The germline gives CDR1 MNHNS, CDR2 SASEGT. The trim removed 2 bases at V and 8 bases at J, leaving 0 bases unmatched. The CDR3 nucleotides are TGTGCCAGCAGTGAAACAGGGGATGAGCAGTTCTTC. Residues: CASSETGDEQFF.

The chain couples TRBV27 to TRBJ2-2; TRBD1 might be the D (6 bases). CDR1 is MNHEY and CDR2 is SMNVEV in the germline V gene (reference sequence). The CDR3 runs to 14 residues. The germline V and J ends were trimmed by 8 bases and 2 bases, with 12 bases remaining between them. CDR3 nucleotide sequence: TGTGCCAGCCGGAGCAGGGGAAACACCGGGGAGCTGTTTTTT. Translated, it gives CASRSRGNTGELFF.

This clonotype was found many times. This chain connects TRBV5-4 to TRBJ2-5, with TRBD2 matching over 7 bases. Germline trimming cut 4 bases from V and 4 bases from J; bases unmatched to any gene: 10. Germline values: CDR1 SGHNT, CDR2 YYREEE (reference sequence). This CDR3 has 15 amino acids. This chain's CDR3 is CASSPVGGEGETQYF. DNA for the CDR3: TGTGCCAGCAGCCCTGTTGGAGGGGAGGGAGAGACCCAGTACTTC.

This clonotype was counted at least ten times. CDR3: CASSHEAYEQYF. The CDR3 region has the DNA TGTGCCAGCAGCCATGAGGCCTACGAGCAGTACTTC. The V and J genes are TRBV3-1 and TRBJ2-7; unclear D gene. CDR1 and CDR2 (germline): LGHDT, YNNKEL (reference sequence). The CDR3 runs 12 residues. The germline V and J ends were trimmed by 3 bases and 2 bases, with 5 bases remaining between them.